This T cell receptor beta chain was profiled in a study of blood T cell repertoires in COVID-19. Overall study context: T cells, B-cell-depleted T cells, or PBMCs supplied cDNA or gDNA.

Germline loops: CDR1 MDHEN, CDR2 SYDVKM. The V end lost 10 bases, the J end lost 5 bases, and 17 bases lay between the germline ends. CDR3 length: 13 amino acids. Original analysis: It was from reference gene primer amplification that nucleated cell counts were estimated. Using immunoSEQ multiplex PCR, the repertoire was profiled, and TCRdb retains in-frame clones only, with some absent. V, J and clone size are those of that table, while D and trimming were read from the DNA. Among 350,000 or so clones listed, approximately 89% were seen once. V and J are TRBV28 and TRBJ1-1, with D possibly TRBD1 on 5 matching bases. The specimen sequenced was peripheral blood. The receptor was derived from an older woman with COVID-19, enrolled during active disease. CDR3 region: CATLITGETEAFF. The DNA of the CDR3 is TGTGCCACCCTGATAACAGGAGAGACTGAAGCTTTCTTT.